The T cell receptor (beta chain) described here comes from a study of T-cell memory formation after mild COVID-19 (dated by TCRdb to about 2021). With regard to the full study: TCR sequence clusters from the two donors were found to be largely donor specific. In two donors, T-cell clones that expanded and contracted after mild COVID-19 were tracked by sequencing TCRalpha and TCRbeta repertoires over time. Two young, previously healthy adult volunteers, one female and one male, were included in the cohort. What the study reported, not specific to this receptor: Some responding clones were detected in pre-infection memory, suggesting pre-existing cross-reactive memory T cells joined the SARS-CoV-2 response. SARS-CoV-2 specificity of the second-wave clones peaking on day 37 was not confirmed. Balanced CD4/CD8 phenotypes were observed for clones contracting from day 15 to 85, whereas a bias towards CD4+ was observed for a second wave of clones expanding from day 15 to 37. Contracting CD4+ clones appeared mostly in the CM and EM memory subsets, whereas CD8+ clones were enriched in EMRA. Only two mild cases were covered in the study, and larger cohorts including severe cases with pre-infection samples were considered necessary.

As concerns this clonotype: What this receptor recognizes is not known. Nothing much larger sits one base from this clone, and base qualities are not available.

Ficoll-Paque density gradient centrifugation was the method used to isolate PBMCs. Sequencing instrument: Illumina NovaSeq 6000. TCRalpha and TCRbeta cDNA libraries were constructed by 5'RACE with constant-segment primers, with sample barcodes and unique molecular identifiers being introduced. Trizol reagent was used to extract RNA from every sample. The libraries were amplified in two PCR steps, and the second step added a second sample barcode and Illumina TruSeq adapters. Sequencing of libraries was performed on an Illumina NovaSeq with 2 x 150 bp paired-end reads. Per the original workflow: With migec v1.2.7, reads were demultiplexed and then collapsed into UMI-guided consensus sequences. Using mixcr v2.1.11, UMI consensuses were aligned to TRA and TRB V and J templates and then assembled into clonotypes. A clonotype was counted as expanded or contracted only if both edgeR and NoisET called the change significant, with noise models trained on biological replicates. For edgeR calls, the cutoffs were a false discovery rate-adjusted p below 0.01 and a log2 fold-change threshold of 1. As an exploratory analysis of dynamics, PCA with hierarchical clustering was applied to max-normalized trajectories of the 1000 most abundant clonotypes. Separately sequenced CD4+ and CD8+ repertoires were used to assign the CD4 or CD8 phenotype of responding clones. TCRdb reworked the public reads: Q25 trimming with fastp, MiXCR clone assembly, productive beta chains retained. Each entry merges the rows of one CDR3 protein and shows their most common DNA and genes. The V and J calls shown here were made by TCRdb, not taken from the authors' results. In all, the sample holds approximately 410,000 distinct CDR3 sequences, and under 25% of those were seen once. Around 14% of the sample belongs to the ten largest clones.

Clipping removes 4 bases from V and 5 bases from J, with 9 as the unmatched junction base count. The CDR3 numbers 15 residues from cysteine through phenylalanine. Kept here is only the CDR3 DNA, which spans 45 bases and is read in frame from base 1. Per the germline V gene, LGHNA is the CDR1 and YSLEER is the CDR2. The specimen was PBMCs or a T cell subset sorted from them (not recorded which). This clonotype was sampled from an adult woman who had mild COVID-19 (a few samples of this study predate the infection). The sample titles of this study are shuffled in the database, so cell type and time point are left out; the donor was told from shared clones. The chain couples TRBV4-3 to TRBJ2-5, and TRBD2 matches 8 of the central bases. The nucleotides read TGCGCCAGCAGCCGCCTAACGGGGGGGCGTGAGACCCAGTACTTC. Translation gives CASSRLTGGRETQYF.